The present TCR beta chain was sequenced within a study of early stage breast cancer tumors. Study findings and constraints: In about 85% of the 16 patients, blood comparison separated tumor from normal breast.

CDR3 length equals 13 residues. J gave up 9 bases and V 6 bases, and 8 bases lay outside the gene matches. The germline V gene encodes CDR1 MNHEY and CDR2 SMNVEV (reference sequence). Each sample had two DNA replicates, around 0.45 ug blood or about 1.5 ug tissue. TCRdb keeps only in-frame clones here, not all; method: immunoSEQ multiplex PCR. Altogether more than 65,000 clones are present, more than 70% being singletons, with the ten largest covering over 3.5%. This clone was detected only a few times. The antigen is not known. Specimen: blood. The receptor was derived from a person aged 35-55 years with breast cancer. The rearrangement joins TRBV27 to TRBJ2-1; 7 bases line up with TRBD1. CDR3 coding DNA: TGTGCCAGCAGCCTAAGGGGGCGGATTGAGCAGTTCTTC. As protein: CASSLRGRIEQFF.